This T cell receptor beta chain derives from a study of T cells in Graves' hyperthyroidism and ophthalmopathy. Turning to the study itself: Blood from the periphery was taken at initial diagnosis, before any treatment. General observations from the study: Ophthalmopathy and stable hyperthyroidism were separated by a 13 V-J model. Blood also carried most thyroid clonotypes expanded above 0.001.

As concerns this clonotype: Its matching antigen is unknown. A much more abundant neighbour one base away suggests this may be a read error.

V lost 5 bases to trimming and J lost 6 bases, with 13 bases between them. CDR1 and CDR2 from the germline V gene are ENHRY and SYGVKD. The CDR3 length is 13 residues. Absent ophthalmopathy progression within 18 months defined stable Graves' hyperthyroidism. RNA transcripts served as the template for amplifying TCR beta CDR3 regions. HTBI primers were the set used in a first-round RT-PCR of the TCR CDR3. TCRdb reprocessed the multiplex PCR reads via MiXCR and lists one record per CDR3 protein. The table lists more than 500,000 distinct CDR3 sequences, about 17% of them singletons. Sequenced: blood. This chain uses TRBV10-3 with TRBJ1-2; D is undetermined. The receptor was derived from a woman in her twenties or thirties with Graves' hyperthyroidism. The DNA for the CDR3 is TGTGCCATCAGTCTCCTTGGAGGCGATGGCTACACCTTC. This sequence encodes CAISLLGGDGYTF.